These 15 T cell receptor beta chains were all obtained from the same sample, sequenced in a study of cytomegalovirus exposure and HLA in healthy donors (TCRdb year 2017). Preparation of the library involved the immunoSEQ multiplex PCR assay. For the multiplex PCR, a mixture combining 60 forward primers for TCR Vbeta segments and 13 reverse primers for TCR Jbeta segments was used. TCRdb retrieved this table from immuneACCESS and kept in-frame rearrangements only. Not all clones are present; in checked studies, unresolved V genes account for under half, and no reason is known for the remainder. The sample records around 190,000 clones, just under 75% of which are singletons. The ten most abundant clones make up approximately 5% of the sample. What was sequenced was PBMCs. The receptor set was obtained from a man aged 30 to 45 in good health and CMV-seropositive.

Here the CDR3 reads CASSWGGGYTF. The CDR3 DNA reads as TGTGCCAGCAGTTGGGGCGGTGGCTACACCTTC. The V call is TRBV5-7, the J call TRBJ1-2; weak D call: TRBD1 (5 bases). TRBV5-7 is given ORF status, its function remaining uncertain. This CDR3 comprises 11 residues. Trimming took off 5 bases at V and 7 bases at J, with 9 bases between the two ends.

The chain couples TRBV9 to TRBJ1-4, with 11 nucleotides matching TRBD1. This CDR3 is 17 amino acids long. Trimming at V came to 4 bases and at J to 0 bases, leaving 5 bases not matched to a gene. CDR1 SGDLS and CDR2 YYNGEE come from the germline V gene. The DNA for the CDR3 is TGTGCCAGCAGCTCGGGACAGGGGGGACCAACTAATGAAAAACTGTTTTTT. It translates to CASSSGQGGPTNEKLFF.

The chain uses TRBV2 and TRBJ1-1; a possible D gene is TRBD1 (6 bases). The germline V gene has CDR1 SNHLY and CDR2 FYNNEI. V shed 6 bases and J shed 6 bases, with 20 bases lying between them. This CDR3 contains 15 residues. CDR3 nucleotide sequence: TGTGCCAGCAGCACAACTGGGGGGGCGATCCCTGAAGCTTTCTTT. It specifies CASSTTGGAIPEAFF.

This clone has only one observation. The V and J genes are TRBV19 and TRBJ1-1, with D possibly being TRBD1 (6 bases). Trimming stripped 5 bases from V and 5 bases from J, with 15 bases between. Germline V gives CDR1 LNHDA, CDR2 SQIVND (reference sequence). CDR3 length equals 14 residues. The CDR3 bases are TGTGCCAGTAGTCCCAGGGGTAGGGGGACTGAAGCTTTCTTT. This translates into CASSPRGRGTEAFF. The full variable domain, with the rest looked up from reference TRBV19 and TRBJ1-1, is DGGITQSPKYLFRKEGQNVTLSCEQNLNHDAMYWYRQDPGQGLRLIYYSQIVNDFQKGDIAEGYSVSREKKESFPLTVTSAQKNPTAFYLCASSPRGRGTEAFFGQGTRLTVV.

There are a few counts of this clone. In DNA, the CDR3 is TGTGCCAGCACTCCTCGGGGGGACCGCACAGATACGCAGTATTTT. Its protein product is CASTPRGDRTDTQYF. The chain recombines TRBV9 with TRBJ2-3, with TRBD2 identical over 7 bases. The germline gives CDR1 SGDLS, CDR2 YYNGEE. Trimming at V came to 6 bases and at J to 1 base, leaving 8 bases not matched to a gene. This CDR3 contains 15 residues.

The chain recombines TRBV27 with TRBJ2-5, with TRBD2 identical over 7 bases. Germline V gene lookup returns CDR1 MNHEY and CDR2 SMNVEV (reference sequence). This CDR3 contains 13 residues. J was trimmed by 11 bases and V by 0 bases; bases with no gene match: 6. CDR3: CASSLSHGGKQYF. CDR3 sequence (DNA): TGTGCCAGCAGTTTATCTCACGGGGGGAAGCAGTACTTC.

Only a few counts were recorded for this clone. This chain links TRBV7-9 with TRBJ1-5, with D maybe TRBD1 (6 bases). The CDR3 runs to 14 residues. The ends were cut back, 5 bases at V and 6 bases at J, with 14 bases in the middle. The germline CDR1 and CDR2 sequences are SEHNR and FQNEAQ (reference sequence). The CDR3 spells CASSPSGGRQPQHF. CDR3 nucleotides: TGTGCCAGCAGCCCCTCGGGGGGCCGTCAGCCCCAGCATTTT.

V is TRBV28 and J is TRBJ1-4, with 7 bases identical to TRBD1. This CDR3 is built from 16 residues. J was trimmed by 7 bases and V by 5 bases; bases with no gene match: 13. The germline V gene has CDR1 MDHEN and CDR2 SYDVKM. CDR3 coding DNA: TGTGCCAGCAGTCCCCACGGAGGGGGCGAAGGTGAAAAACTGTTTTTT. It yields the protein CASSPHGGGEGEKLFF.

V gene TRBV6-4 combines with J gene TRBJ2-1; 8 positions match TRBD2. V lost 6 bases and J lost 5; bases outside the gene matches: 9. CDR1 and CDR2 from the germline V gene are MRHNA and SNTAGT. The CDR3 is 15 amino acids. The CDR3 here is CASRGAGGSDNEQFF. Written as DNA, the CDR3 is TGTGCCAGCAGGGGGGCGGGAGGTAGCGACAATGAGCAGTTCTTC.

The chain has TRBV15 and TRBJ2-7; TRBD1 matches at 8 bases. From germline, CDR1 is LNHNV and CDR2 YYDKDF (reference sequence). V trimming: 8 bases; J trimming: 1 base; junction bases outside the gene matches: 10. The CDR3 is 15 residues long. As DNA, the CDR3 is TGTGCCACCTCGGAGTCCCGGACAGGGTCCTACGAGCAGTACTTC. The encoded protein is CATSESRTGSYEQYF. The full variable domain, with the rest looked up from reference TRBV15 and TRBJ2-7, is DAMVIQNPRYQVTQFGKPVTLSCSQTLNHNVMYWYQQKSSQAPKLLFHYYDKDFNNEADTPDNFQSRRPNTSFCFLDIRSPGLGDTAMYLCATSESRTGSYEQYFGPGTRLTVT.

The chain couples TRBV7-3 to TRBJ1-2; possibly TRBD1 for D (6 bases). Germline V gene lookup returns CDR1 SGHTA and CDR2 FQGTGA. Trimming left V 5 bases short and J 8 bases short, with 21 bases between. The CDR3 contains 15 residues. The CDR3 nucleotides are TGTGCCAGCAGCCCATACAGGGAAGCATTGTGGGGCTACACCTTC. It codes for CASSPYREALWGYTF.

This sequence joins TRBV19 and TRBJ2-7, with D possibly being TRBD1 (5 bases). Germline CDR1 LNHDA, CDR2 SQIVND (reference sequence). Trimming removed 8 bases at V and 1 base at J, with 12 bases between. The length of the CDR3 is 13 residues. For the CDR3, the DNA is TGTGCCAGTGGCGTGCAGGGATCCTACGAGCAGTACTTC. Translating gives CASGVQGSYEQYF.

This clone was detected only once. The chain couples TRBV5-4 to TRBJ1-2; TRBD1 is a possible D gene (5 bases). The ends were cut back, 0 bases at V and 6 bases at J, with 15 bases in the middle. CDR1 and CDR2 from the germline V gene are SGHNT and YYREEE (reference sequence). This CDR3 is built from 15 residues. The CDR3 sequence: CASSLVEGIEDGYTF. The CDR3 coding sequence is TGTGCCAGCAGCTTGGTGGAGGGGATTGAGGATGGCTACACCTTC. The full variable domain, completed using reference TRBV5-4 and TRBJ1-2, is ETGVTQSPTHLIKTRGQQVTLRCSSQSGHNTVSWYQQALGQGPQFIFQYYREEENGRGNFPPRFSGLQFPNYSSELNVNALELDDSALYLCASSLVEGIEDGYTFGSGTRLTVV.

V gene TRBV27 combines with J gene TRBJ2-2; 8 bases are a match to TRBD1. V was clipped by 4 bases and J by 6 bases; unmatched bases: 4. This CDR3 comprises 14 residues. From germline, CDR1 is MNHEY and CDR2 SMNVEV (reference sequence). The CDR3: CASSSGGAPGELFF. CDR3 DNA: TGTGCCAGCAGTTCAGGGGGCGCGCCCGGGGAGCTGTTTTTT.

The V call is TRBV5-1, the J call TRBJ2-7; 9 bases agree with TRBD2. Germline assignment: CDR1 SGHRS and CDR2 YFSETQ. The CDR3 sequence is 16 residues long. V lost 0 bases to trimming and J lost 6 bases; unmatched junction nucleotides: 10. The CDR3 sequence: CASSLAYGLAKGEQYF. CDR3 DNA: TGCGCCAGCAGCTTGGCCTACGGACTAGCGAAGGGCGAGCAGTACTTC.